The 25 T cell receptor beta chains reported below all come from one sample, sequenced in a study of cytomegalovirus exposure and HLA in healthy donors. PCR involved 60 Vbeta and 13 Jbeta primers. Libraries were prepared by immunoSEQ multiplex PCR; TCRdb keeps only in-frame clonotypes and omits some of them. The top ten clones hold 2% to 2.5% of a sample with fewer than 150,000 clones, over 75% of them seen once. Sample: PBMCs. The receptor source for this set is a man aged 25-45 years in good health and CMV-seronegative.

This clone was counted a single time. CDR3 amino acids: CASSPRGLAGGETQYF. The CDR3 nucleotides are TGTGCCAGCTCACCAAGGGGACTAGCGGGAGGAGAGACCCAGTACTTC. The V and J genes are TRBV18 and TRBJ2-5; the match to TRBD2 covers 15 bases. V lost 2 bases, J lost 4 bases, and 2 bases stayed unmatched. CDR1 and CDR2 from the germline V gene are KGHSH and LQKENI. The CDR3 length is 16 residues.

The chain joins TRBV19 to TRBJ1-2; D unclear. Trimming took 0 bases from V and 4 from J, leaving 15 bases between them. Germline CDR1 and CDR2: LNHDA and SQIVND (reference sequence). The CDR3 has 16 residues. Written as DNA, the CDR3 is TGTGCCAGTAGTATAGATGAAGAGTTTAACCTCTATGGCTACACCTTC. This encodes CASSIDEEFNLYGYTF.

This clone came up once. The chain joins TRBV28 to TRBJ2-5, with 12 bases matching TRBD1. The CDR3 is 14 amino acids. CDR1 MDHEN and CDR2 SYDVKM come from the germline V gene. V dropped 7 bases and J dropped 6; count of bases not matched to a gene: 6. The CDR3 bases are TGTGCCAGCAACCGGGGACAGGGGGCAAAGACCCAGTACTTC. Translation gives CASNRGQGAKTQYF.

The chain carries TRBV28 and TRBJ1-5; 8 positions agree with TRBD1. CDR1 MDHEN and CDR2 SYDVKM come from the germline V gene. After removal of 5 bases from V and 7 bases from J, the junction contained 10 bases not matched to a gene. This CDR3 contains 15 residues. This chain's CDR3 is CASSRQGKTGQPQHF. The CDR3 coding sequence is TGTGCCAGCAGTCGACAGGGGAAGACGGGACAGCCCCAGCATTTT.

This rearrangement joins TRBV21-1 to TRBJ2-7; TRBD1 was called by the table and not checked on the DNA. TRBV21-1 is a pseudogene segment. The CDR3 loop spans 10 amino acids. This chain's CDR3 is CASTNYEQYF. In DNA, the CDR3 is TGTGCCAGCACAAACTACGAGCAGTACTTC.

The V and J genes are TRBV4-1 and TRBJ2-1, with 7 bases matching TRBD2. Germline V CDR1 and CDR2: MGHRA, YSYEKL. Unmatched junction bases numbered 12, after V lost 8 bases and J lost 2 bases. CDR3 length equals 16 residues. This CDR3 reads CASWGLAGDTYNEQFF. The CDR3 DNA follows: TGCGCCAGCTGGGGATTGGCGGGAGACACCTACAATGAGCAGTTCTTC.

This sequence joins TRBV4-1 and TRBJ1-5; 8 bases fit TRBD1. V dropped 1 base and J dropped 4; count of bases not matched to a gene: 9. CDR1 and CDR2 (germline): MGHRA, YSYEKL. This CDR3 has 17 amino acids. The CDR3 protein is CASSQGMGQAFNQPQHF. As DNA, the CDR3 is TGCGCCAGCAGCCAAGGAATGGGACAGGCCTTTAATCAGCCCCAGCATTTT.

About this clone itself: One junction end disagrees with the germline gene, perhaps due to a read error. The gene calls are TRBV18 and TRBJ1-2, with 9 bases that match TRBD1. This CDR3 has 16 amino acids. Germline assignment: CDR1 KGHSH and CDR2 LQKENI. The CDR3 nucleotides read TGTGCCAGCTCACTTTTTACAGGGGGCTCTAACGATGGCTACACCTTC. Residues: CASSLFTGGSNDGYTF.

V is TRBV6-6 and J is TRBJ1-5; possibly TRBD1 for D (6 bases). The germline V gene encodes CDR1 MNHNY and CDR2 SVGAGI (reference sequence). The CDR3 runs to 15 residues. V lost 10 bases, J lost 6 bases, and 22 bases lay in between. The CDR3 loop is CATTVGGGGGQPQHF. In DNA form, the CDR3 reads TGTGCCACCACGGTTGGGGGCGGAGGAGGTCAGCCCCAGCATTTT.

This clone has only a few counts. This sequence joins TRBV6-6 and TRBJ1-5; the match to TRBD1 covers 9 bases. Trimming removed 6 bases from V and 4 bases from J; junction bases left unmatched: 7. The CDR3 extends over 15 amino acids. Per germline, CDR1 MNHNY and CDR2 SVGAGI (reference sequence). The CDR3, as DNA: TGTGCCAGCAGCCGGACAGGGGCGCCTAATCAGCCCCAGCATTTT. It codes for CASSRTGAPNQPQHF.

This chain links TRBV4-2 with TRBJ2-2, with 12 bases lining up with TRBD1. Germline lookup yields CDR1 LGHNA and CDR2 YNFKEQ. The CDR3 spans 18 residues. V gave up 4 bases and J gave up 6 bases; unmatched junction bases: 12. CDR3 sequence reads: CASSLNPVGQGAPGELFF. In nucleotides, the CDR3 is TGTGCCAGCAGCCTCAATCCCGTGGGACAGGGGGCGCCCGGGGAGCTGTTTTTT.

The chain couples TRBV7-2 to TRBJ2-4, with D possibly matching TRBD2 (6 bases). Trimming removed 5 bases at V and 3 bases at J, with 14 bases between. CDR3 size: 15 residues. CDR1 is SGHTA and CDR2 is FQGNSA in the germline V gene. The CDR3 reads CASSLSGPIKNIQYF. The CDR3, as DNA: TGTGCCAGCAGCCTAAGCGGGCCAATCAAAAACATTCAGTACTTC. The full variable domain, its missing parts supplied by reference TRBV7-2 and TRBJ2-4, is GAGVSQSPSNKVTEKGKDVELRCDPISGHTALYWYRQSLGQGLEFLIYFQGNSAPDKSGLPSDRFSAERTGGSVSTLTIQRTQQEDSAVYLCASSLSGPIKNIQYFGAGTRLSVL.

The chain combines TRBV5-1 with TRBJ1-1; D is ambiguous. This CDR3 contains 14 residues. Germline assignment: CDR1 SGHRS and CDR2 YFSETQ. Trimming stripped 0 bases from V and 3 bases from J, with 9 bases between. Here the CDR3 DNA reads TGCGCCAGCAGCTTGGCTCAGACTCACACTGAAGCTTTCTTT. Amino acid sequence: CASSLAQTHTEAFF.

This clone appeared a single time. The V gene is TRBV27, the J gene TRBJ1-5; 8 bases are a match to TRBD1. V was clipped by 6 bases and J by 1 base; unmatched bases: 8. Germline CDR1 MNHEY, CDR2 SMNVEV (reference sequence). This CDR3 region has 16 residues. CDR3 bases: TGTGCCAGCAGCCACAGGGGGGACCTGAGCAATCAGCCCCAGCATTTT. Encoded protein: CASSHRGDLSNQPQHF.

The V call is TRBV29-1, the J call TRBJ2-7; D is undetermined. The germline CDR1 and CDR2 sequences are SQVTM and ANQGSEA. Trimming removed 1 base at V and 4 bases at J, with 14 bases between. This CDR3 spans 14 amino acids. The CDR3 region has the DNA TGCAGCGTTGAAGTCGAGTCGCCCAATTACGAGCAGTACTTC. Amino acid sequence: CSVEVESPNYEQYF.

This clone was found once. The J gene is TRBJ2-3, the V gene TRBV5-1, with 7 bases lining up with TRBD2. This CDR3 is built from 15 residues. The V gene's germline CDR1 is SGHRS and CDR2 YFSETQ. The V segment lost 6 bases and the J segment 0 bases; nucleotides outside the gene matches: 7. The CDR3 loop is CASTLWGGSTDTQYF. CDR3 nucleotide sequence: TGCGCCAGCACCCTATGGGGGGGGAGCACAGATACGCAGTATTTT.

This clone was recorded once. This chain uses TRBV7-9 with TRBJ2-2; no definite D call. Per germline, CDR1 SEHNR and CDR2 FQNEAQ (reference sequence). Trimming removed 6 bases from V and 3 bases from J, with 8 bases in between. The CDR3 loop spans 13 amino acids. Here the CDR3 reads CASSSIDTGELFF. The CDR3 DNA reads as TGTGCCAGCAGTTCTATAGACACCGGGGAGCTGTTTTTT. The whole variable domain, filled in from reference TRBV7-9 and TRBJ2-2, reads DTGVSQNPRHKITKRGQNVTFRCDPISEHNRLYWYRQTLGQGPEFLTYFQNEAQLEKSRLLSDRFSAERPKGSFSTLEIQRTEQGDSAMYLCASSSIDTGELFFGEGSRLTVL.

The gene calls are TRBV6-5 and TRBJ2-7; 9 bases are a match to TRBD2. V lost 3 bases, J lost 3 bases, and 6 bases stayed unmatched. The length of the CDR3 is 15 residues. Germline assignment: CDR1 MNHEY and CDR2 SVGAGI. The CDR3 loop reads CASSYSLAGDYEQYF. The CDR3 DNA reads TGTGCCAGCAGTTATTCCTTAGCGGGAGACTACGAGCAGTACTTC.

This clone was detected once. The V call is TRBV5-1, the J call TRBJ2-7, with D perhaps matching TRBD1 (7 bases). CDR1 is SGHRS, CDR2 YFSETQ, per germline. This CDR3 is 14 amino acids long. The germline V and J ends were trimmed by 0 bases and 5 bases, with 12 bases remaining between them. CDR3 loop: CASSLGQGGNEQYF. The CDR3 coding sequence is TGCGCCAGCAGCTTGGGGCAGGGGGGAAACGAGCAGTACTTC.

CDR3 nucleotide sequence: TGCAGCGTTGAAGAAGAGACTAGAGGTTCCCACGAGCAGTACTTC. Amino acids: CSVEEETRGSHEQYF. The genes are TRBV29-1 and TRBJ2-7; D might be TRBD2 (6 bases). The CDR3 is 15 residues long. Germline CDR1 and CDR2: SQVTM and ANQGSEA. The V and J ends lost 0 bases and 5 bases respectively, with 17 bases between them.

The chain employs TRBV28 and TRBJ2-7, with 9 positions matching TRBD1. The CDR3 is made up of 13 amino acids. CDR1 and CDR2 (germline): MDHEN, SYDVKM. J was trimmed by 6 bases and V by 5 bases; bases with no gene match: 5. CDR3: CASSLHRGLEQYF. The CDR3 region has the DNA TGTGCCAGCAGTCTTCACAGGGGGCTCGAGCAGTACTTC.

The chain is built from TRBV10-2 and TRBJ2-7; maybe TRBD1 (6 bases). This CDR3 has 15 residues. CDR1 WSHSY and CDR2 SAAADI come from the germline V gene. V lost 2 bases and J 5 bases, leaving 16 bases between the germline ends. The CDR3 DNA sequence: TGCGCCAGCAGTGAGAGGTTACAGGGAGCCCACGAGCAGTACTTC. Translated: CASSERLQGAHEQYF.

In its sample, this clone was seen once. V is TRBV29-1 and J is TRBJ2-1; 8 bases are a match to TRBD2. From germline, CDR1 is SQVTM and CDR2 ANQGSEA. V lost 3 bases, J lost 0 bases, and 10 bases stayed unmatched. The CDR3 extends over 17 amino acids. This CDR3 is CSVDPATSGLSYNEQFF. Written as DNA, the CDR3 is TGCAGCGTTGACCCTGCCACTAGCGGTCTCTCCTACAATGAGCAGTTCTTC.

The chain couples TRBV19 to TRBJ2-5; 7 bases align to TRBD1. The ends lost 4 bases at V and 3 bases at J; junction bases unmatched: 5. Per germline, CDR1 LNHDA and CDR2 SQIVND (reference sequence). The CDR3 consists of 14 residues. Here the CDR3 reads CASSTVTGEETQYF. The DNA of the CDR3 is TGTGCCAGTAGTACAGTTACAGGGGAAGAGACCCAGTACTTC.

V gene TRBV6-5 combines with J gene TRBJ1-1; D remains unclear. The length of the CDR3 is 13 residues. Germline values: CDR1 MNHEY, CDR2 SVGAGI. Trimming cost V 5 bases and J 0 bases, with 7 bases left between them. The CDR3 coding sequence is TGTGCCAGCAGTAGCTCCGTGAACACTGAAGCTTTCTTT. Its protein is CASSSSVNTEAFF.